This T cell receptor beta chain was sequenced in a study of T cells in Graves' hyperthyroidism and ophthalmopathy. The CDR3 sequence is 14 residues long. V was clipped by 2 bases and J by 6 bases, with 13 bases between them. Isolation of PBMCs was performed on 10 ml fresh peripheral blood. This clonotype has a count of ten or more. Amplification of TCR beta CDR3 regions was performed using RNA transcripts as template. Initially, a first-round RT-PCR of the TCR CDR3 employed the HTBI primer set. MiXCR, applied by TCRdb to the multiplex PCR reads, yields one record per CDR3 protein. There are roughly 350,000 distinct CDR3 sequences in the sample; around 14% occur only once, and about 26% lies in the top ten.

This chain joins TRBV12-3 or TRBV12-4 and TRBJ1-1, with D perhaps TRBD1 (5 bases). The receptor's source is a woman aged 25 to 39 with Graves' hyperthyroidism. Sequencing was performed on blood. CDR3 bases: TGTGCCAGCAGTTTATCAGGGAGCGACTCTGAAGCTTTCTTT. Its translation is CASSLSGSDSEAFF.